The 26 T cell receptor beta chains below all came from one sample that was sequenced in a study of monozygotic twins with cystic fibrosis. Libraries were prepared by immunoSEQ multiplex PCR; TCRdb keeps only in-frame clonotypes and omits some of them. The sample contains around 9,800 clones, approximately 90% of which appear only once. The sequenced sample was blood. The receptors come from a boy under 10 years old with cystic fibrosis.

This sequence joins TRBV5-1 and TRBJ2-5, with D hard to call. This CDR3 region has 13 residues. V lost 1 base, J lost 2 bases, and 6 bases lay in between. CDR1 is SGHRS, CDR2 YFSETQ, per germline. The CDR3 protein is CASSLIQQETQYF. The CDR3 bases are TGCGCCAGCAGCTTGATACAGCAAGAGACCCAGTACTTC.

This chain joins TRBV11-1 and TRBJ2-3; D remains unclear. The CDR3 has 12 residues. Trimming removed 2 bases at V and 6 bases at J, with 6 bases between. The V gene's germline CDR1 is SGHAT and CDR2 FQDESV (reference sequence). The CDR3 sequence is CASSLNWDTQYF. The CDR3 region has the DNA TGTGCCAGCAGCTTAAATTGGGATACGCAGTATTTT. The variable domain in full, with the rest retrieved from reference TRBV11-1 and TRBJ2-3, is EAEVAQSPRYKITEKSQAVAFWCDPISGHATLYWYRQILGQGPELLVQFQDESVVDDSQLPKDRFSAERLKGVDSTLKIQPAELGDSAMYLCASSLNWDTQYFGPGTRLTVL.

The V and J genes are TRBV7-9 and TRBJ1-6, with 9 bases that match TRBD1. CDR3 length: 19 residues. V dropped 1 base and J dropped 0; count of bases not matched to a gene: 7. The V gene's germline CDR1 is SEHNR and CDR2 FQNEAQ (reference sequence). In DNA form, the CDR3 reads TGTGCCAGCAGCTTAGTCGGACAGGGGTTTGCCTCCTATAATTCACCCCTCCACTTT. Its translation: CASSLVGQGFASYNSPLHF.

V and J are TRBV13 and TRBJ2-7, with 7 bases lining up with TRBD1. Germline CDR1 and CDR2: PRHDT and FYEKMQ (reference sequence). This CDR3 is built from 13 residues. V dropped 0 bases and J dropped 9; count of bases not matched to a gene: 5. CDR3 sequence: CASSLGGGAGQYV. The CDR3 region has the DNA TGTGCCAGCAGCTTAGGAGGGGGCGCCGGGCAGTACGTC.

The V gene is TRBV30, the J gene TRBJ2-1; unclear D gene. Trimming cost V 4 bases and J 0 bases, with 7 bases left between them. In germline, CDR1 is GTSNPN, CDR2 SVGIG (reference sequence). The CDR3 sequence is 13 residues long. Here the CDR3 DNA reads TGTGCCTGGACGGCTAGCTCCTACAATGAGCAGTTCTTC. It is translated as CAWTASSYNEQFF.

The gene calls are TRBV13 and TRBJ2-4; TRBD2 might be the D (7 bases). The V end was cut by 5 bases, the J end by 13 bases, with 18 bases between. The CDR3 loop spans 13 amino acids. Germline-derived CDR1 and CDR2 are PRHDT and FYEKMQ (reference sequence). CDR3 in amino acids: CASSHKQGGNQYF. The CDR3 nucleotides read TGTGCCAGCAGCCATAAACAGGGAGGGAACCAGTACTTC.

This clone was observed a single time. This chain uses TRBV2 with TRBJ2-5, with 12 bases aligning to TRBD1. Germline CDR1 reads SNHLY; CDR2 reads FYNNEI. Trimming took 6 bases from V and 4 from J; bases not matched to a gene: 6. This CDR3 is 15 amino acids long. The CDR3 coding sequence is TGTGCCAGCAGCCCCGGGACAGGGGGCGGAGAGACCCAGTACTTC. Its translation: CASSPGTGGGETQYF. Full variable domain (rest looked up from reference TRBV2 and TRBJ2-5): EPEVTQTPSHQVTQMGQEVILRCVPISNHLYFYWYRQILGQKVEFLVSFYNNEISEKSEIFDDQFSVERPDGSNFTLKIRSTKLEDSAMYFCASSPGTGGGETQYFGPGTRLLVL.

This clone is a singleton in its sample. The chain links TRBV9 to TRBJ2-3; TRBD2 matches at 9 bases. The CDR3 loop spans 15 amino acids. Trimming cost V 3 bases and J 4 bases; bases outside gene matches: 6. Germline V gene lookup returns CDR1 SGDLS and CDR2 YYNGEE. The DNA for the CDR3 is TGTGCCAGCAGCGAGCGGGGGGTAGGGTCAGATACGCAGTATTTT. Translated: CASSERGVGSDTQYF.

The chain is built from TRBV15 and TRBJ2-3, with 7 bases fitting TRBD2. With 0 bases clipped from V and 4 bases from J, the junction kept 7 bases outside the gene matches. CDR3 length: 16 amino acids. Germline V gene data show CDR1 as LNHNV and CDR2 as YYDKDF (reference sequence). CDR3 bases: TGTGCCACCAGCAGAGATCGCCCCGGGGGGTCAGATACGCAGTATTTT. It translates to CATSRDRPGGSDTQYF.

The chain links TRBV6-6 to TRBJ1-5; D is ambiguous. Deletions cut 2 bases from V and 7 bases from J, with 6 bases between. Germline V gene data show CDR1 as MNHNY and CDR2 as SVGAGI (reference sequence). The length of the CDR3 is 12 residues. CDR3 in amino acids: CASSYPAQPQHF. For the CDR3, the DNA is TGTGCCAGCAGTTACCCCGCCCAGCCCCAGCATTTT.

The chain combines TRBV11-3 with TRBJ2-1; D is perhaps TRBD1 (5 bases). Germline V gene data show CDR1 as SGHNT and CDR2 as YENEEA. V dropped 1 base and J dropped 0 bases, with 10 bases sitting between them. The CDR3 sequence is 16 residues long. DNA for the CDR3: TGTGCCAGCAGCTTAGTGGGGCCGAGCTCCTACAATGAGCAGTTCTTC. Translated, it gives CASSLVGPSSYNEQFF. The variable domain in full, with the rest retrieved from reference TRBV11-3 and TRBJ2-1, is EAGVVQSPRYKIIEKKQPVAFWCNPISGHNTLYWYLQNLGQGPELLIRYENEEAVDDSQLPKDRFSAERLKGVDSTLKIQPAELGDSAVYLCASSLVGPSSYNEQFFGPGTRLTVL.

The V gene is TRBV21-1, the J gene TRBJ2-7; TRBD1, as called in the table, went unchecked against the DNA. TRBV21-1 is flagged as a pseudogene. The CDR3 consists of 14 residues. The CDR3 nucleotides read TGTGCCAGCAGCAGTTTATGGACAGGGGCCGAGCAGTACGTC. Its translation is CASSSLWTGAEQYV.

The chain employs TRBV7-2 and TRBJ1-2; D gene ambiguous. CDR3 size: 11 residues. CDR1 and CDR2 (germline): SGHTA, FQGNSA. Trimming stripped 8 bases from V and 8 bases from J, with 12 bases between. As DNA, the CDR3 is TGTGCCAGCGCCATAGGGTTAGGCTACACCTTC. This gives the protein CASAIGLGYTF.

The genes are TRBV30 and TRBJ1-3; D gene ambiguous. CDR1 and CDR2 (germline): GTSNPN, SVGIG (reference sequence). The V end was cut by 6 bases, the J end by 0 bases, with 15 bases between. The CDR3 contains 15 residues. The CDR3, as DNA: TGTGCCTGCCCTGGAGGAGGGAGCTCTGGAAACACCATATATTTT. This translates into CACPGGGSSGNTIYF.

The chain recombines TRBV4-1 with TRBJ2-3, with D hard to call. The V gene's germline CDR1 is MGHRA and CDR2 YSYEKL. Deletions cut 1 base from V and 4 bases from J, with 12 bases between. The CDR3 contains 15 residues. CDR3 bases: TGCGCCAGCAGCCAAGGAAGAGACCCAGCAGATACGCAGTATTTT. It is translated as CASSQGRDPADTQYF.

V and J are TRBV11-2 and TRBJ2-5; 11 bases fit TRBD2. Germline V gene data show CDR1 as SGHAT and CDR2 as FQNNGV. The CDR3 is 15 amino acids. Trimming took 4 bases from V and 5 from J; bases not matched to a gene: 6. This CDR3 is CASSSLAGVGETQYF. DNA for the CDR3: TGTGCCAGCAGCTCACTAGCGGGGGTGGGGGAGACCCAGTACTTC.

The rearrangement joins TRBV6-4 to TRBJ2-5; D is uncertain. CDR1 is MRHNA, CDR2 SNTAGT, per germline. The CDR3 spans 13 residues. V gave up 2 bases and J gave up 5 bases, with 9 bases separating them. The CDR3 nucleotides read TGTGCCAGCAGTGACCCCAATCGTGAGACCCAGTACTTC. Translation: CASSDPNRETQYF.

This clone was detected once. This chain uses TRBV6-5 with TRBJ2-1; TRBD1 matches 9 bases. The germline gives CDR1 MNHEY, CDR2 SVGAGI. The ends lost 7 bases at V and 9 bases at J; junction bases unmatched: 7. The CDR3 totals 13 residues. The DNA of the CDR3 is TGTGCCAGCACGGGACAGGGATTGGGTGAGCAGTTCTTC. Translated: CASTGQGLGEQFF.

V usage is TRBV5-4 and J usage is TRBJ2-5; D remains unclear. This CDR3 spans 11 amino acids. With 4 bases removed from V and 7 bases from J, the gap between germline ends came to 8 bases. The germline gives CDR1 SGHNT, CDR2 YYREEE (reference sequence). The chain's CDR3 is CASSLVGTQYF. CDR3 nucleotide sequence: TGTGCCAGCAGCCTTGTGGGGACCCAGTACTTC.

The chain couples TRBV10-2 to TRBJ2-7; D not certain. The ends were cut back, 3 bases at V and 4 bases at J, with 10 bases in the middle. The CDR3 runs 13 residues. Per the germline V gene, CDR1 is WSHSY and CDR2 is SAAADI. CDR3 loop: CASSDGFRYEQYV. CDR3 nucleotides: TGCGCCAGCAGTGACGGATTTCGGTACGAGCAGTACGTC.

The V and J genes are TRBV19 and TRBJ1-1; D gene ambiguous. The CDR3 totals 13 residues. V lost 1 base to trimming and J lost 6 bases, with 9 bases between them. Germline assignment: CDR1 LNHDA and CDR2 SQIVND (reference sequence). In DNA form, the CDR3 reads TGTGCCAGTAGTATAGGTTTAGGTCCTGAAGCTTTCTTT. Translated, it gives CASSIGLGPEAFF.

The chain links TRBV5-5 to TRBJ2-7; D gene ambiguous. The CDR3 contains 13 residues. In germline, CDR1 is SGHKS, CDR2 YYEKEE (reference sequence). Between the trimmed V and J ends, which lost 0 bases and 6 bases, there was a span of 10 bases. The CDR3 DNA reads TGTGCCAGCAGCTTGGGAGCAGAGCTCGAGCAGTACGTC. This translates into CASSLGAELEQYV.

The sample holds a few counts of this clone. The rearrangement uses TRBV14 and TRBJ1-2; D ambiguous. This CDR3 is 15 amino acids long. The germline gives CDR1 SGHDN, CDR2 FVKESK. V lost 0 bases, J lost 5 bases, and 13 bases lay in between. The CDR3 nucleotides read TGTGCCAGCAGCCAAGATGGCGGCAGCACTTATGGCTACACCTTC. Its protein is CASSQDGGSTYGYTF. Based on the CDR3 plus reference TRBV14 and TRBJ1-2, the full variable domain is EAGVTQFPSHSVIEKGQTVTLRCDPISGHDNLYWYRRVMGKEIKFLLHFVKESKQDESGMPNNRFLAERTGGTYSTLKVQPAELEDSGVYFCASSQDGGSTYGYTFGSGTRLTVV.

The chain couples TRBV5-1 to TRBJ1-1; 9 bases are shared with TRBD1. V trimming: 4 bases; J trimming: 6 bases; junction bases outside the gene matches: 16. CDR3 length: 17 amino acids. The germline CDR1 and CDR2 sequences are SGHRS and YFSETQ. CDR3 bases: TGCGCCAGCAGCCCGGCCGGGACAGGGACCTATTGGGCTGAAGCTTTCTTT. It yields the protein CASSPAGTGTYWAEAFF.

The CDR3 is CASSSEGGRGEKLFF. Written as DNA, the CDR3 is TGCGCCAGCAGCTCGGAGGGGGGTCGGGGTGAAAAACTGTTTTTT. The chain combines TRBV5-1 with TRBJ1-4; TRBD1 might be the D (6 bases). This CDR3 region has 15 residues. Germline-derived CDR1 and CDR2 are SGHRS and YFSETQ. The germline V and J ends were trimmed by 3 bases and 7 bases, with 16 bases remaining between them.

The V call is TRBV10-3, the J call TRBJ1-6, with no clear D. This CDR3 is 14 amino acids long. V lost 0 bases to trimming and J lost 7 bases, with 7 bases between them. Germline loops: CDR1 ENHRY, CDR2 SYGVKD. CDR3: CAISESRRNSPLHF. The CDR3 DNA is TGTGCCATCAGTGAGTCTAGAAGAAATTCACCCCTCCACTTT.